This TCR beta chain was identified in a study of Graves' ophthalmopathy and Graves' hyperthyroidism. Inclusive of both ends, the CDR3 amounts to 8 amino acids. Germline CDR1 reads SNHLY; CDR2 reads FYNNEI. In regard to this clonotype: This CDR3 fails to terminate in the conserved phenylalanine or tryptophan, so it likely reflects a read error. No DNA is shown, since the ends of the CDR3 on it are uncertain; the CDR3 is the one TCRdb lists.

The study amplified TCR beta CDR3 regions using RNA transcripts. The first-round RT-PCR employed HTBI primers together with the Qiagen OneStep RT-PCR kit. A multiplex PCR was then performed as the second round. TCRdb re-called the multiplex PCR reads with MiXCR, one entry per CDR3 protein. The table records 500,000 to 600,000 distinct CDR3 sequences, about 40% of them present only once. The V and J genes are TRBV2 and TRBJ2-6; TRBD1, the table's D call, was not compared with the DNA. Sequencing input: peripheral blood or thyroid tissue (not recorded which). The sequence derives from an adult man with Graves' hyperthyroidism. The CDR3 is CASGADFT.